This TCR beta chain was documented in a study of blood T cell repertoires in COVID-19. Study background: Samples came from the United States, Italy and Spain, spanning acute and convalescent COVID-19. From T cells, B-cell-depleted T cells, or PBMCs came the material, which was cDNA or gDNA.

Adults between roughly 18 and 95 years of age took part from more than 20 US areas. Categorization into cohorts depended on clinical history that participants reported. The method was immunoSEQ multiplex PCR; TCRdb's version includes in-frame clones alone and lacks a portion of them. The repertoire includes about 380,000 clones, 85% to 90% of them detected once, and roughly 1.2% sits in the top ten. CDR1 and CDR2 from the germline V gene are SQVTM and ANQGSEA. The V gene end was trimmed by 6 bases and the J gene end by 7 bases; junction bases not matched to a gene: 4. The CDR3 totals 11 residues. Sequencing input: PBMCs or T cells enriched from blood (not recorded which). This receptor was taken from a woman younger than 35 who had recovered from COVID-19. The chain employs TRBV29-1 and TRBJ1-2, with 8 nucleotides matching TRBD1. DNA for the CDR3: TGCAGCGTAGTTGACAGGGGTGGCTACACCTTC. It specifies CSVVDRGGYTF.